Presented here are 30 T cell receptor beta chains from one specimen sequenced in a study of neoadjuvant anti-PD-1 for oral cavity cancer (dated by TCRdb to 2020 to 2023). Libraries were prepared through the immunoSEQ multiplex PCR assay. TCRdb carries this immuneACCESS record with in-frame sequences only. Its versions omit some clonotypes, under half of them owing to an unresolved V gene in the studies checked, with the rest unexplained. Within this sample are about 80,000 clones, with 70% to 85% of them counted one time only. 2.5% to 3.5% of the sample goes to the ten largest clones. The time point label corresponds to: before neoadjuvant nivolumab. The sequences come from PBMCs, collected before nivolumab (anti-PD-1) treatment. The receptors shown here come from a person between 40 and 79 years old with oral cavity squamous cell carcinoma.

The genes are TRBV7-6 and TRBJ2-4; D perhaps matches TRBD1 (6 bases). CDR1 and CDR2 from the germline V gene are SGHVS and FNYEAQ. The germline V and J ends were trimmed by 5 bases and 5 bases, with 16 bases remaining between them. This CDR3 region has 15 residues. Here the CDR3 DNA reads TGTGCCAGCAGCCCCCAGGACAGAAACCAAAACATTCAGTACTTC. This gives the protein CASSPQDRNQNIQYF. Full variable domain (remainder filled in from reference TRBV7-6 and TRBJ2-4): GAGVSQSPRYKVTKRGQDVALRCDPISGHVSLYWYRQALGQGPEFLTYFNYEAQQDKSGLPNDRFSAERPEGSISTLTIQRTEQRDSAMYRCASSPQDRNQNIQYFGAGTRLSVL.

The chain is built from TRBV11-3 and TRBJ1-2, with unresolved D. The CDR3 sequence is 15 residues long. Germline V lookup: CDR1 SGHNT, CDR2 YENEEA. V lost 2 bases to trimming and J lost 9 bases, with 19 bases between them. The CDR3 region is CASSLSPTTSMSYTF. CDR3 nucleotides: TGTGCCAGCAGCTTAAGCCCGACGACCTCTATGAGCTACACCTTC.

The V gene is TRBV9, the J gene TRBJ2-6; no clear D gene. V was cut by 1 base and J by 7 bases, with 15 bases left in between. CDR1 and CDR2 from the germline V gene are SGDLS and YYNGEE. The CDR3 consists of 16 residues. This CDR3 is CASSVSPSPVANVLTF. In DNA, the CDR3 is TGTGCCAGCAGCGTATCCCCCTCCCCTGTAGCCAACGTCCTGACTTTC. The variable domain in full, completed from reference TRBV9 and TRBJ2-6, reads DSGVTQTPKHLITATGQRVTLRCSPRSGDLSVYWYQQSLDQGLQFLIQYYNGEERAKGNILERFSAQQFPDLHSELNLSSLELGDSALYFCASSVSPSPVANVLTFGAGSRLTVL.

The chain combines TRBV5-1 with TRBJ1-2; D not certain. The ends were cut back, 4 bases at V and 3 bases at J, with 10 bases in the middle. From germline, CDR1 is SGHRS and CDR2 YFSETQ. There are 13 residues in the CDR3. Written as DNA, the CDR3 is TGCGCCAGCAGCGGCCTATCGGACTATGGCTACACCTTC. It translates to CASSGLSDYGYTF.

The rearrangement joins TRBV30 to TRBJ1-2; D not certain. Germline lookup yields CDR1 GTSNPN and CDR2 SVGIG (reference sequence). This CDR3 spans 12 amino acids. Trimming left V 5 bases short and J 5 bases short, with 12 bases between. In DNA, the CDR3 is TGTGCCTGGGTCAGGTTAGGGTATGGCTACACCTTC. Protein product: CAWVRLGYGYTF.

V usage is TRBV29-1 and J usage is TRBJ1-2; tentative D call: TRBD1 (5 bases). The germline V gene has CDR1 SQVTM and CDR2 ANQGSEA. V shed 4 bases and J shed 7 bases, with 19 bases lying between them. The CDR3 is 14 amino acids. CDR3 bases: TGCAGCGTTGCCCTCACGGACAAGGGATTTGGCTACACCTTC. This translates into CSVALTDKGFGYTF.

The rearrangement uses TRBV7-2 and TRBJ2-3; D possibly corresponds to TRBD2 (6 bases). V was trimmed by 5 bases and J by 5 bases, leaving 11 bases between them. The CDR3 contains 13 residues. The germline gives CDR1 SGHTA, CDR2 FQGNSA. The chain's CDR3 is CASSQISGDTQYF. The CDR3 bases are TGTGCCAGCAGCCAAATTAGCGGAGATACGCAGTATTTT.

The chain joins TRBV30 to TRBJ2-1; unclear D gene. Germline CDR1 and CDR2: GTSNPN and SVGIG (reference sequence). This CDR3 has 12 amino acids. V gave up 3 bases and J gave up 11 bases, with 14 bases separating them. DNA for the CDR3: TGTGCCTGGAGAGCCGTGGGCCCTCAGCAGTTCTTC. Its protein is CAWRAVGPQQFF.

The gene calls are TRBV7-9 and TRBJ1-1, with TRBD1 as a possible D gene (5 bases). V was trimmed by 11 bases and J by 1 base, leaving 17 bases between them. Germline-derived CDR1 and CDR2 are SEHNR and FQNEAQ (reference sequence). There are 14 residues in the CDR3. CDR3 DNA: TGTGCCCTCTCGGGGGGATTAGAGAACACTGAAGCTTTCTTT. This sequence encodes CALSGGLENTEAFF.

The J gene is TRBJ2-7, the V gene TRBV7-9; D is perhaps TRBD1 or TRBD2 (5 bases each). The CDR3 contains 14 residues. Trimming removed 1 base at V and 3 bases at J, with 10 bases between. The germline V gene has CDR1 SEHNR and CDR2 FQNEAQ (reference sequence). In DNA, the CDR3 is TGTGCCAGCAGCTTAGATGGGACCCGCTACGAGCAGTACTTC. The encoded protein is CASSLDGTRYEQYF.

The chain combines TRBV5-5 with TRBJ2-7; D is undetermined. Germline-derived CDR1 and CDR2 are SGHKS and YYEKEE (reference sequence). The V and J ends lost 0 bases and 5 bases respectively, with 9 bases between them. This CDR3 comprises 13 residues. CDR3 sequence reads: CASSLGTMNEQYF. The DNA of the CDR3 is TGTGCCAGCAGCTTGGGGACGATGAACGAGCAGTACTTC.

The V and J genes are TRBV5-1 and TRBJ2-7, with D perhaps given as TRBD1 or TRBD2 (6 bases each). Germline V gives CDR1 SGHRS, CDR2 YFSETQ. The CDR3 runs to 11 residues. V was pared by 4 bases and J by 7 bases, with 9 bases between. The CDR3 nucleotides read TGCGCCAGCAGCGGAGGGGGGGAGCAGTACTTC. Protein sequence: CASSGGGEQYF.

The rearrangement joins TRBV30 to TRBJ2-5, with a tentative D call TRBD2 (5 bases). Germline V gene sequence: CDR1 GTSNPN, CDR2 SVGIG (reference sequence). V lost 5 bases and J 6 bases, leaving 10 bases between the germline ends. This CDR3 comprises 11 residues. For the CDR3, the DNA is TGTGCCTGGGAGTACGGGAAGACCCAGTACTTC. This gives the protein CAWEYGKTQYF.

This clone was counted once. This chain connects TRBV5-6 to TRBJ2-5; 11 bases are shared with TRBD2. The CDR3 covers 16 residues. Germline V gene sequence: CDR1 SGHDT, CDR2 YYEEEE. V gave up 0 bases and J gave up 5 bases; unmatched junction bases: 6. Here the CDR3 DNA reads TGTGCCAGCAGCTTGGTCGCTAGCGGGAGGAGCGAGACCCAGTACTTC. Amino acids: CASSLVASGRSETQYF.

This clone showed up just once. The chain recombines TRBV19 with TRBJ1-1, with a possible D match to TRBD1 (5 bases). Trimming left V 2 bases short and J 8 bases short, with 9 bases between. CDR1 is LNHDA, CDR2 SQIVND, per germline (reference sequence). The CDR3 has 12 amino acids. CDR3 region: CASSIQGLEAFF. The CDR3 region has the DNA TGTGCCAGTAGTATACAGGGACTAGAAGCTTTCTTT.

This sequence joins TRBV27 and TRBJ2-7; D call uncertain. The CDR3 covers 15 residues. The V gene's germline CDR1 is MNHEY and CDR2 SMNVEV (reference sequence). Trimming left V 4 bases short and J 2 bases short, with 15 bases between. The CDR3 loop reads CASSYMASRTYEQYF. The CDR3 DNA reads as TGTGCCAGCAGTTATATGGCGTCTAGGACCTACGAGCAGTACTTC.

The rearrangement uses TRBV6-1 and TRBJ1-5; tentative D call: TRBD1 (5 bases). CDR3 length equals 16 residues. Germline lookup yields CDR1 MNHNS and CDR2 SASEGT. Trimming removed 3 bases from V and 0 bases from J, with 12 bases in between. CDR3 protein: CASSDRVIPSNQPQHF. The CDR3 DNA reads as TGTGCCAGCAGTGACAGGGTTATCCCTAGCAATCAGCCCCAGCATTTT.

V gene TRBV5-4 combines with J gene TRBJ1-1; 9 bases line up with TRBD1. The CDR3 runs 16 residues. With 0 bases clipped from V and 5 bases from J, the junction kept 8 bases outside the gene matches. Looked up from germline, CDR1 is SGHNT and CDR2 is YYREEE (reference sequence). Written as DNA, the CDR3 is TGTGCCAGCAGCTTGGACCCGGACAGGGGACGAACTGAAGCTTTCTTT. It translates to CASSLDPDRGRTEAFF.

V and J are TRBV5-1 and TRBJ2-3, with TRBD2 as a possible D gene (5 bases). The ends were cut back, 4 bases at V and 7 bases at J, with 19 bases in the middle. The CDR3 extends over 15 amino acids. CDR1 SGHRS and CDR2 YFSETQ come from the germline V gene. The CDR3 DNA reads TGCGCCAGCAGCCTTCCCGTCCCGGAGGTCAATACGCAGTATTTT. This sequence encodes CASSLPVPEVNTQYF.

The chain links TRBV19 to TRBJ1-1, with D possibly being TRBD1 (5 bases). The germline V and J ends were trimmed by 8 bases and 0 bases, with 10 bases remaining between them. Germline CDR1 reads LNHDA; CDR2 reads SQIVND (reference sequence). The CDR3 has 13 amino acids. In DNA, the CDR3 is TGTGCCAGTTTAGGGGTAATGAACACTGAAGCTTTCTTT. Encoded protein: CASLGVMNTEAFF.

The V call is TRBV4-1, the J call TRBJ2-3, with D perhaps matching TRBD2 (6 bases). Germline CDR1 is MGHRA and CDR2 is YSYEKL. The CDR3 totals 14 residues. Trimming took off 1 base at V and 6 bases at J, with 11 bases between the two ends. CDR3 nucleotides: TGCGCCAGCAGCCAAGGACTCGCGGGGGATACGCAGTATTTT. Translating it yields CASSQGLAGDTQYF.

The chain links TRBV18 to TRBJ1-2; the D gene is possibly TRBD1 (6 bases). V dropped 2 bases and J dropped 2 bases, with 12 bases sitting between them. The CDR3 sequence is 15 residues long. Germline V CDR1 and CDR2: KGHSH, LQKENI. The CDR3 here is CASSPGAGQNYGYTF. The CDR3 coding sequence is TGTGCCAGCTCACCAGGGGCCGGACAGAACTATGGCTACACCTTC.

V is TRBV6-5 and J is TRBJ2-5; perhaps D is TRBD1 or TRBD2 (5 bases each). V lost 6 bases and J lost 1, with 15 bases in between. CDR3 size: 15 residues. The V gene's germline CDR1 is MNHEY and CDR2 SVGAGI. The CDR3 region has the DNA TGTGCCAGCAGAAAGGGACGAGGGGCCCAAGAGACCCAGTACTTC. Amino acids: CASRKGRGAQETQYF.

The rearrangement joins TRBV2 to TRBJ2-3; TRBD2 agrees at 7 bases. Germline V CDR1 and CDR2: SNHLY, FYNNEI. The J segment lost 3 bases and the V segment lost 6 bases, leaving 6 bases of the junction unmatched. This CDR3 is 14 amino acids long. The CDR3 sequence is CASRSGIRTDTQYF. The CDR3 DNA follows: TGTGCCAGCAGGAGCGGGATCAGGACAGATACGCAGTATTTT.

The rearrangement links TRBV6-6 to TRBJ2-7; D is undetermined. The CDR3 has 11 residues. V lost 8 bases and J lost 3, with 8 bases in between. The germline V gene encodes CDR1 MNHNY and CDR2 SVGAGI (reference sequence). The CDR3 region is CASGPIYEQYF. The CDR3 DNA follows: TGTGCCAGCGGACCGATCTACGAGCAGTACTTC.

V usage is TRBV25-1 and J usage is TRBJ1-2; D not certain. V lost 3 bases and J lost 3, with 14 bases in between. The CDR3 is 15 residues long. The germline gives CDR1 MGHDK, CDR2 SYGVNS. This chain's CDR3 is CASSDPGVGDYGYTF. The CDR3 nucleotides read TGTGCCAGCAGTGATCCCGGGGTTGGGGACTATGGCTACACCTTC.

This clone was seen only a few times. The sample contains more than one DNA sequence encoding this CDR3. V usage is TRBV6-5 and J usage is TRBJ2-5; D possibly corresponds to TRBD2 (5 bases). From germline, CDR1 is MNHEY and CDR2 SVGAGI. This CDR3 is built from 14 residues. With 0 bases removed from V and 5 bases from J, the gap between germline ends came to 10 bases. In DNA form, the CDR3 reads TGTGCCAGCAGTTACTCGCAGCCGGGGGAGACCCAGTACTTC. It is translated as CASSYSQPGETQYF.

V is TRBV10-3 and J is TRBJ2-5, with D perhaps matching TRBD2 (6 bases). The ends were cut back, 4 bases at V and 1 base at J, with 10 bases in the middle. CDR1 and CDR2 (germline): ENHRY, SYGVKD. CDR3 length: 14 residues. The chain's CDR3 is CAISVRDSQETQYF. The CDR3 nucleotides are TGTGCCATCAGTGTCAGGGACTCCCAAGAGACCCAGTACTTC.

This clone was seen only once. The gene calls are TRBV7-8 and TRBJ2-7; maybe TRBD2 (5 bases). Trimming pared 3 bases from V and 0 bases from J, leaving 12 bases between. Germline V lookup: CDR1 SGHVS, CDR2 FQNEAQ. CDR3 length: 15 amino acids. The CDR3 sequence: CASSFAGGGSYEQYF. The DNA for the CDR3 is TGTGCCAGCAGCTTCGCCGGAGGAGGCTCCTACGAGCAGTACTTC.

The genes are TRBV6-5 and TRBJ1-3; D is undetermined. CDR1 and CDR2 from the germline V gene are MNHEY and SVGAGI. Trimming cost V 9 bases and J 1 base, with 10 bases left between them. The CDR3 runs to 13 residues. The CDR3 here is CASGVVSGNTIYF. CDR3 in DNA: TGTGCCAGTGGGGTGGTTTCTGGAAACACCATATATTTT.